This T cell receptor beta chain came from a study of blood T cells in healthy people across ages. Regarding the study as a whole: No one knew whether donors had CMV, which possibly confounded expanded clonotype changes. Diversity figures derived from one million T cells were judged to underestimate the true value.

On this clonotype: Antigen specificity is unknown.

CDR1 is SNHLY, CDR2 FYNNEI, per germline. V lost 5 bases, J lost 3 bases, and 5 bases stayed unmatched. The CDR3 consists of 14 residues. PCR was performed a second time for about 7 to 12 cycles using a sample-barcoded 5' primer and a J-beta primer mix. In TCRdb, the 5' RACE reads were re-called with MiXCR into one record per CDR3 protein. The profile shows some 1.7 million distinct CDR3 sequences, approximately 28% of them singletons. The TCR was taken from a woman aged 30 to 39 in good health. The V and J genes are TRBV2 and TRBJ2-7, with 9 bases lining up with TRBD1. Sequenced material: blood. CDR3 in DNA: TGTGCCAGCAGTCCACAGGGGGCGGTCTACGAGCAGTACTTC. It translates to CASSPQGAVYEQYF.